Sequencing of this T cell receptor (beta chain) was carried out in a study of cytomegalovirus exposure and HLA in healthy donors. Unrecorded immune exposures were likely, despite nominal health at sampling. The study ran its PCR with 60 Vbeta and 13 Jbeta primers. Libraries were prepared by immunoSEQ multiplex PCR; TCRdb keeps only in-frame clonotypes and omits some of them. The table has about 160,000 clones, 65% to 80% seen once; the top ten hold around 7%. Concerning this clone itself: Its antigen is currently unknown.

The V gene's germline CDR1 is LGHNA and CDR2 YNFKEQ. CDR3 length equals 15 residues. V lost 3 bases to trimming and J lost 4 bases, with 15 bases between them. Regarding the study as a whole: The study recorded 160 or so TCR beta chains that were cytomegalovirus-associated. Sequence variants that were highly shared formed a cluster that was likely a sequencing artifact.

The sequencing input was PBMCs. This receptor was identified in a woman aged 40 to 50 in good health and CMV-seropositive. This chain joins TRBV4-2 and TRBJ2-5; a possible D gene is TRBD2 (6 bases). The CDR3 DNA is TGTGCCAGCAGCCAGGAGACTAGTCTTTCAGAGACCCAGTACTTC. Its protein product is CASSQETSLSETQYF.